Below are 8 T cell receptor beta chains sequenced from a single sample in a study of blood T cell repertoires in COVID-19. Sequencing was performed with immunoSEQ multiplex PCR; in TCRdb, only in-frame clones are kept and a portion is missing. The data show under 250,000 clones, approximately 91% seen once. The specimen sequenced was peripheral blood. The receptor source for this set is a man in his sixties who had recovered from COVID-19.

The rearrangement links TRBV21-1 to TRBJ1-3; the D segment call TRBD1 is taken from the table without a DNA check. TRBV21-1 is a known pseudogene. CDR3 length: 15 residues. The CDR3 loop is CASSTGVLSGNTIYF. The DNA for the CDR3 is TGTGCCAGCAGCACAGGGGTCCTCTCTGGAAACACCATATATTTT.

The gene calls are TRBV27 and TRBJ1-6; D is perhaps TRBD1 (6 bases). V dropped 8 bases and J dropped 1 base, with 12 bases sitting between them. The V gene's germline CDR1 is MNHEY and CDR2 SMNVEV (reference sequence). The CDR3 spans 15 residues. CDR3 in amino acids: CASCRGGSYNSPLHF. Written as DNA, the CDR3 is TGTGCCAGCTGCCGAGGGGGTTCCTATAATTCACCCCTCCACTTT.

This chain joins TRBV30 and TRBJ2-7; no reliable D call. Germline assignment: CDR1 GTSNPN and CDR2 SVGIG (reference sequence). V lost 3 bases and J 3 bases, leaving 12 bases between the germline ends. The CDR3 has 13 residues. CDR3 amino acids: CAWSRYRFYEQYF. CDR3 nucleotide sequence: TGTGCCTGGAGCCGGTATCGGTTCTACGAGCAGTACTTC. The complete variable domain, with remaining parts taken from reference TRBV30 and TRBJ2-7, reads SQTIHQWPATLVQPVGSPLSLECTVEGTSNPNLYWYRQAAGRGLQLLFYSVGIGQISSEVPQNLSASRPQDRQFILSSKKLLLSDSGFYLCAWSRYRFYEQYFGPGTRLTVT.

The CDR3 protein is CASSSLDKTNYGYTF. CDR3 coding DNA: TGTGCCAGCAGCTCCCTGGACAAAACTAACTATGGCTACACCTTC. This chain links TRBV5-6 with TRBJ1-2; D may be TRBD1 (5 bases). CDR1 SGHDT and CDR2 YYEEEE come from the germline V gene. V lost 3 bases to trimming and J lost 0 bases, with 12 bases between them. The CDR3 is made up of 15 amino acids.

This rearrangement joins TRBV29-1 to TRBJ2-2; D gene unclear. The V and J ends lost 4 bases and 6 bases respectively, with 15 bases between them. CDR3 length: 14 amino acids. CDR1 is SQVTM, CDR2 ANQGSEA, per germline. CDR3 sequence (DNA): TGCAGCGTTGGGCAGAGGAGCGTGGCCGGGGAGCTGTTTTTT. The encoded protein is CSVGQRSVAGELFF.

The chain has TRBV6-5 and TRBJ1-2; D gene ambiguous. Trimming cost V 6 bases and J 6 bases, with 14 bases left between them. Germline V gene lookup returns CDR1 MNHEY and CDR2 SVGAGI. The CDR3 runs 13 residues. The CDR3 loop reads CASRSSVLDGYTF. The CDR3 DNA reads TGTGCCAGCAGGTCCAGTGTTCTGGATGGCTACACCTTC.

This chain connects TRBV9 to TRBJ2-2; no clear D. Trimming took off 0 bases at V and 6 bases at J, with 6 bases between the two ends. This CDR3 is 13 amino acids long. Germline V lookup: CDR1 SGDLS, CDR2 YYNGEE. The CDR3: CASSVVLSGELFF. CDR3 nucleotide sequence: TGTGCCAGCAGCGTAGTTTTATCCGGGGAGCTGTTTTTT.

The chain links TRBV4-2 to TRBJ2-3; 8 positions agree with TRBD2. V lost 2 bases to trimming and J lost 7 bases; unmatched junction nucleotides: 11. The CDR3 runs to 16 residues. Germline V gives CDR1 LGHNA, CDR2 YNFKEQ. The CDR3 DNA is TGTGCCAGCAGCCAAAGTAGCGGGGACTCGGGGAATACGCAGTATTTT. It specifies CASSQSSGDSGNTQYF.